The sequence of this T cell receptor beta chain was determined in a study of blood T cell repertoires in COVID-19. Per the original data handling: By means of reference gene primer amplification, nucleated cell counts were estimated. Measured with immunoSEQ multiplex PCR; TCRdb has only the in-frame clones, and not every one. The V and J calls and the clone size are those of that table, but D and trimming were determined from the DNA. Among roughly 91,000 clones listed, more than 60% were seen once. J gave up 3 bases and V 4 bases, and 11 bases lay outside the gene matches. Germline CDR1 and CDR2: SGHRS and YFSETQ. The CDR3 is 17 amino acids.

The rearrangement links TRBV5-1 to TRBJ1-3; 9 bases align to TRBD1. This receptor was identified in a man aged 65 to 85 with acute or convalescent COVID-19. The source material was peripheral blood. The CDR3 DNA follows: TGCGCCAGCAGCGGAGGACCACAGGGGGCGCTTGGAAACACCATATATTTT. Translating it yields CASSGGPQGALGNTIYF.